Sequencing of this TCR beta chain was carried out in a study of vaccination effects on CD4 cells after COVID-19. Study findings and constraints: The vaccine-induced clones of healthy vaccinees included only 1 of 255 that cross-reacted with common cold coronaviruses.

CDR3 length: 15 residues. Germline CDR1 SGHTA, CDR2 FQGNSA. The V and J ends lost 1 base and 6 bases respectively, with 12 bases between them. As regards this clone: Its antigen is still unknown.

Some clones are missing from TCRdb's copy, which holds only in-frame ones; the method was immunoSEQ multiplex PCR. The sample holds tens of thousands of clones, 70% to 85% seen once. Viral peptide pools were used in the ViraFEST assay to expand antigen-specific CD4+ T cells, and sequencing came afterward. At the end of about ten days of culture, CD4+ T cells were isolated. BNT162b2 vaccine or mRNA-1273 vaccine was given to participants in two doses. This sequence was found in a human donor who received a COVID-19 vaccine. Some clones in this sample may be carry-over from other donors' samples. The chain uses TRBV7-2 and TRBJ1-4; a weak D match, TRBD1 (5 bases). Here the sequenced sample was CD4+ T cells from PBMCs cultured with HCoV-NL63 spike peptides, taken after COVID-19 vaccination. CDR3: CASSLEGSGYEKLFF. The CDR3 DNA sequence: TGTGCCAGCAGCTTAGAGGGGTCGGGCTATGAAAAACTGTTTTTT.